This T cell receptor (beta chain) came from a study of technical replicates of blood from a few donors. Produced via immunoSEQ multiplex PCR; TCRdb's table is partial and in-frame only. The sample consists of roughly 60,000 clones, about 86% of them appearing once. This TCR derives from a human donor in good health. Some clones in this sample may be carry-over from other donors' samples. Sequencing used PBMCs.

The chain's CDR3 is CASSDGTTGGLANEKLFF. In DNA, the CDR3 is TGTGCCAGCAGTGACGGTACGACAGGGGGCTTAGCTAATGAAAAACTGTTTTTT. V gene TRBV6-1 combines with J gene TRBJ1-4; 10 positions agree with TRBD1. The length of the CDR3 is 18 residues. Germline V gene data show CDR1 as MNHNS and CDR2 as SASEGT. With 3 bases clipped from V and 3 bases from J, the junction kept 10 bases outside the gene matches.